The 25 T cell receptor beta chains below were found in one sample sequenced in a study of glioma-infiltrating T cells. TCR alpha and beta CDR3 regions were amplified from RNA using iRepertoire nested multiplex PCR. TCRdb independently ran MiXCR on the multiplex PCR reads; one entry per CDR3 protein. This table has more than 350,000 distinct CDR3 sequences, roughly two fifths appearing once. Sequencing was done on a sample of glioma tissue, nonneoplastic brain tissue, or PBMCs (not recorded which). These receptors originate from a human donor with low-grade glioma or glioblastoma, undergoing nonglioma brain surgery, or in good health (not recorded which).

Turning to this clonotype: Just one base apart from a much larger clone, this may be a read error. This chain links TRBV7-2 with TRBJ1-5, with D possibly matching TRBD1 (6 bases). CDR1 and CDR2 (germline): SGHTA, FQGNSA. The CDR3 contains 14 residues. In nucleotides, the CDR3 is TGTGCCAGCAGCTTTAGCACAGGGAATCATCCCCAGCATTTT. Translated: CASSFSTGNHPQHF. Full variable domain (remainder filled in from reference TRBV7-2 and TRBJ1-5): GAGVSQSPSNKVTEKGKDVELRCDPISGHTALYWYRQSLGQGLEFLIYFQGNSAPDKSGLPSDRFSAERTGGSVSTLTIQRTQQEDSAVYLCASSFSTGNHPQHFGDGTRLSIL.

The rearrangement joins TRBV4-2 to TRBJ2-1; 10 positions agree with TRBD2. The CDR3 contains 17 residues. With 0 bases clipped from V and 6 bases from J, the junction kept 8 bases outside the gene matches. Germline lookup yields CDR1 LGHNA and CDR2 YNFKEQ. CDR3 protein: CASSQEEELAGLNEQFF. CDR3 coding DNA: TGTGCCAGCAGCCAAGAGGAGGAACTAGCGGGACTCAATGAGCAGTTCTTC.

This clonotype was counted at least ten times. The chain employs TRBV27 and TRBJ1-1; D uncertain. The V end was cut by 5 bases, the J end by 5 bases, with 15 bases between. Germline CDR1 and CDR2: MNHEY and SMNVEV (reference sequence). CDR3 length: 14 residues. In DNA, the CDR3 is TGTGCCAGCAGTCCTTTTAATGTGAGAACTGAAGCTTTCTTT. Translating gives CASSPFNVRTEAFF.

The V gene is TRBV5-6, the J gene TRBJ1-2; the D gene is possibly TRBD1 (6 bases). Trimming removed 2 bases from V and 5 bases from J, with 19 bases in between. The CDR3 extends over 16 amino acids. The V gene's germline CDR1 is SGHDT and CDR2 YYEEEE. CDR3 in amino acids: CASSFPGAASIYGYTF. CDR3 DNA sequence: TGTGCCAGCAGCTTCCCAGGGGCCGCCTCGATTTATGGCTACACCTTC.

This clonotype came up a few times. The chain combines TRBV10-2 with TRBJ2-7, with TRBD1 matching over 8 bases. This CDR3 region has 15 residues. J lost 0 bases, V lost 0 bases, and 1 base had no gene match. Germline CDR1 WSHSY, CDR2 SAAADI. The CDR3 DNA is TGCGCCAGCAGTGAGTCAGGGACAGGCTCCTACGAGCAGTACTTC. This encodes CASSESGTGSYEQYF.

At least ten counts were recorded for this clonotype. The J gene is TRBJ2-3, the V gene TRBV6-1; D may be TRBD2 (7 bases). V lost 5 bases to trimming and J lost 4 bases, with 16 bases between them. The CDR3 is 15 residues long. Germline V gives CDR1 MNHNS, CDR2 SASEGT. The CDR3 sequence: CASSPVQGGADTQYF. For the CDR3, the DNA is TGTGCCAGCAGTCCAGTACAGGGAGGGGCAGATACGCAGTATTTT.

This rearrangement joins TRBV28 to TRBJ2-7, with D possibly being TRBD2 (5 bases). The CDR3 totals 14 residues. Trimming removed 5 bases from V and 0 bases from J, with 11 bases in between. Germline V gene data show CDR1 as MDHEN and CDR2 as SYDVKM. CDR3 region: CASSRTHASYEQYF. In DNA, the CDR3 is TGTGCCAGCAGTCGGACTCACGCCTCCTACGAGCAGTACTTC. The entire variable domain, with the rest obtained from reference TRBV28 and TRBJ2-7, is as follows: DVKVTQSSRYLVKRTGEKVFLECVQDMDHENMFWYRQDPGLGLRLIYFSYDVKMKEKGDIPEGYSVSREKKERFSLILESASTNQTSMYLCASSRTHASYEQYFGPGTRLTVT.

This clonotype was detected only a few times. The chain links TRBV2 to TRBJ2-3, with 10 bases identical to TRBD1. The junction had 5 bases not matched to a gene; V was cut back by 0 bases and J by 2 bases. The CDR3 spans 17 residues. Germline V gene data show CDR1 as SNHLY and CDR2 as FYNNEI. The CDR3 sequence: CASSEALGTGDTDTQYF. CDR3 coding DNA: TGTGCCAGCAGTGAAGCGCTCGGGACAGGGGACACAGATACGCAGTATTTT.

This clonotype was seen more than once but under ten times. The chain couples TRBV28 to TRBJ1-5; maybe TRBD1 (6 bases). The CDR3 extends over 17 amino acids. Per the germline V gene, CDR1 is MDHEN and CDR2 is SYDVKM. Between the trimmed V and J ends, which lost 1 base and 5 bases, there was a span of 18 bases. In DNA, the CDR3 is TGTGCCAGCAGTTTATTTAATCACCCAGGGGCGGATCAGCCCCAGCATTTT. Translated, it gives CASSLFNHPGADQPQHF. The whole variable domain, remainder taken from reference TRBV28 and TRBJ1-5, is DVKVTQSSRYLVKRTGEKVFLECVQDMDHENMFWYRQDPGLGLRLIYFSYDVKMKEKGDIPEGYSVSREKKERFSLILESASTNQTSMYLCASSLFNHPGADQPQHFGDGTRLSIL.

This rearrangement joins TRBV7-9 to TRBJ2-3, with a tentative D call TRBD2 (5 bases). Germline V gene lookup returns CDR1 SEHNR and CDR2 FQNEAQ (reference sequence). The CDR3 loop spans 11 amino acids. This CDR3 reads CSSGYTDTQYF. The DNA for the CDR3 is TGTTCAAGCGGTTACACAGATACGCAGTATTTT. Based on the CDR3 plus reference TRBV7-9 and TRBJ2-3, the full variable domain is DTGVSQNPRHKITKRGQNVTFRCDPISEHNRLYWYRQTLGQGPEFLTYFQNEAQLEKSRLLSDRFSAERPKGSFSTLEIQRTEQGDSAMYLCSSGYTDTQYFGPGTRLTVL.

The chain links TRBV11-2 to TRBJ1-2; weak D call: TRBD1 (6 bases). The V end lost 5 bases, the J end lost 5 bases, and 15 bases lay between the germline ends. This CDR3 region has 14 residues. Germline values: CDR1 SGHAT, CDR2 FQNNGV. The chain's CDR3 is CASSRIQGTYGYTF. CDR3 DNA: TGTGCCAGCAGCCGAATACAGGGAACATATGGCTACACCTTC.

As to this clonotype: This could be a read error, since a much larger clone is one nucleotide away. The rearrangement joins TRBV6-1 to TRBJ1-1; D is perhaps TRBD1 (6 bases). In germline, CDR1 is MNHNS, CDR2 SASEGT. The V end was cut by 5 bases, the J end by 3 bases, with 13 bases between. CDR3 length: 14 amino acids. Here the CDR3 reads CASSPGGLDTEAFF. For the CDR3, the DNA is TGTGCCAGCAGTCCGGGGGGCTTGGACACTGAAGCTTTCTTT.

This clonotype was counted a few times. At one boundary the junction diverges from the germline segment, which might be a read error. The V call is TRBV4-2, the J call TRBJ1-1; 7 bases are shared with TRBD1. CDR3 size: 13 residues. Per germline, CDR1 LGHNA and CDR2 YNFKEQ. The CDR3: CASSLGQRTEAYF. CDR3 in DNA: TGTGCCAGCAGCCTGGGACAGAGGACTGAAGCTTACTTT.

The V and J genes are TRBV6-2 or TRBV6-3 and TRBJ2-5; 7 nucleotides agree with TRBD1. CDR3 length equals 14 residues. J lost 5 bases, V lost 8 bases, and 11 bases had no gene match. The germline CDR1 and CDR2 sequences are MNHEY and SVGEGT. The CDR3 DNA follows: TGTGCCAGCCAGCGTTGGGACAGTCCGGAGACCCAGTACTTC. Protein: CASQRWDSPETQYF.

This clonotype was picked up a small number of times. The chain uses TRBV11-2 and TRBJ2-1, with TRBD2 identical over 7 bases. V shed 2 bases and J 3 bases; nucleotides not matched to a gene: 4. This CDR3 spans 15 amino acids. The germline CDR1 and CDR2 sequences are SGHAT and FQNNGV. Written as DNA, the CDR3 is TGTGCCAGCAGCTTATTGGGGACTAACTACAATGAGCAGTTCTTC. Protein: CASSLLGTNYNEQFF.

This clonotype was seen repeatedly, ten times or more. The V and J genes are TRBV27 and TRBJ2-3, with 7 nucleotides matching TRBD2. V dropped 5 bases and J dropped 6; count of bases not matched to a gene: 17. CDR1 MNHEY and CDR2 SMNVEV come from the germline V gene (reference sequence). The length of the CDR3 is 17 residues. The CDR3: CASSPQGGGGPVDTQYF. The DNA for the CDR3 is TGTGCCAGCAGTCCCCAAGGTGGGGGAGGGCCTGTCGATACGCAGTATTTT.

Points on this clonotype: Possible read error: a much larger clone is one base away. The chain employs TRBV20-1 and TRBJ1-1; unclear D gene. V lost 0 bases, J lost 0 bases, and 11 bases lay in between. CDR3 size: 15 residues. CDR1 is DFQATT and CDR2 is SNEGSKA in the germline V gene (reference sequence). The DNA for the CDR3 is TGCAGTGCTAGAGATCGGAGGGTCATGAACACTGAAGCTTTCTTT. Its protein product is CSARDRRVMNTEAFF.

The chain combines TRBV4-1 with TRBJ2-4; D uncertain. V was cut by 0 bases and J by 8 bases, with 11 bases left in between. The length of the CDR3 is 14 residues. Germline-derived CDR1 and CDR2 are MGHRA and YSYEKL. Written as DNA, the CDR3 is TGCGCCAGCAGCCAAGATCTGGCTGGGGACATTCAGTACTTC. Its protein product is CASSQDLAGDIQYF.

Concerning this clonotype: With a much larger clone just one base away, this may be a read error. The rearrangement uses TRBV27 and TRBJ2-5; 9 bases are shared with TRBD2. CDR3 length: 15 residues. CDR1 MNHEY and CDR2 SMNVEV come from the germline V gene (reference sequence). The CDR3 sequence is CASSFELAGVGTRYF. CDR3 nucleotide sequence: TGTGCCAGCAGTTTTGAATTAGCGGGAGTCGGGACCCGGTACTTC.

V is TRBV20-1 and J is TRBJ2-5; 8 positions match TRBD2. The CDR3 has 13 amino acids. The germline V gene has CDR1 DFQATT and CDR2 SNEGSKA (reference sequence). Trimming took 5 bases from V and 6 from J; bases not matched to a gene: 8. The CDR3 region is CSARTGTRQTQYF. The CDR3 nucleotides are TGCAGTGCTCGTACCGGGACTAGGCAGACCCAGTACTTC.

This clonotype was recorded many times. This chain connects TRBV27 to TRBJ2-3, with TRBD2 matching 8 bases. CDR3 size: 15 residues. The germline V gene has CDR1 MNHEY and CDR2 SMNVEV (reference sequence). J was trimmed by 5 bases and V by 2 bases; bases with no gene match: 6. The CDR3 DNA reads as TGTGCCAGCAGTTTAAGAGCGGGAGCTGGAGATACGCAGTATTTT. Its translation: CASSLRAGAGDTQYF.

J is TRBJ2-3 and V is TRBV28, with 11 bases matching TRBD1. The CDR3 runs 18 residues. V was clipped by 6 bases and J by 5 bases; unmatched bases: 16. The germline gives CDR1 MDHEN, CDR2 SYDVKM. CDR3 DNA sequence: TGTGCCAGCAGCCCCGGGACAGGGGGGACCTCGCCGGGAGATACGCAGTATTTT. It specifies CASSPGTGGTSPGDTQYF.

This sequence joins TRBV20-1 and TRBJ2-7; 11 bases line up with TRBD2. This CDR3 comprises 18 residues. V shed 3 bases and J 0 bases; nucleotides not matched to a gene: 13. Germline V gene lookup returns CDR1 DFQATT and CDR2 SNEGSKA (reference sequence). This CDR3 is CSASHLASGRTPSYEQYF. CDR3 coding DNA: TGCAGTGCTAGTCATCTAGCTAGCGGGAGGACCCCCTCCTACGAGCAGTACTTC.

This clonotype was observed many times. The DNA of the CDR3 is TGCAGTGCTAGAGCCCATCAGGGGGCGAGGACTGAAGCTTTCTTT. Translating it yields CSARAHQGARTEAFF. The V gene is TRBV20-1, the J gene TRBJ1-1; 8 bases are shared with TRBD1. The CDR3 totals 15 residues. Germline V gives CDR1 DFQATT, CDR2 SNEGSKA (reference sequence). V lost 1 base and J lost 5; bases outside the gene matches: 9.

A word on this clonotype: The junction departs from the called germline gene at one end, perhaps through a read error. This chain uses TRBV10-3 with TRBJ1-2; the D is unclear. Germline V CDR1 and CDR2: ENHRY, SYGVKD. CDR3 length: 12 amino acids. The CDR3 spells CAISESWTENTF. CDR3 in DNA: TGTGCCATTAGTGAGTCGTGGACGGAGAACACCTTC.